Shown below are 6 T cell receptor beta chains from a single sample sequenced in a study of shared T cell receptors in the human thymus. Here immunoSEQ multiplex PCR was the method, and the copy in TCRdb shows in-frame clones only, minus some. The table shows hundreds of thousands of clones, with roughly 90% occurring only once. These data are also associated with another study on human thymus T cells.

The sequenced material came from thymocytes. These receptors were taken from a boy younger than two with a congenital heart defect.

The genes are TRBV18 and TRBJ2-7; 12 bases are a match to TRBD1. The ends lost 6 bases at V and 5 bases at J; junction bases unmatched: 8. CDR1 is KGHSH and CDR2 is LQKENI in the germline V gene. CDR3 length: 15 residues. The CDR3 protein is CASSPGTGGWHEQYF. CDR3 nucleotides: TGTGCCAGCTCCCCCGGGACAGGGGGCTGGCACGAGCAGTACTTC.

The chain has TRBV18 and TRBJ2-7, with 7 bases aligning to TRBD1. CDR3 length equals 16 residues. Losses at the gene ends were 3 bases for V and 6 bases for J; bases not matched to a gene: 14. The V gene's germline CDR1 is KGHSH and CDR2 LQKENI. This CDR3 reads CASSPRRQGEKCEQYF. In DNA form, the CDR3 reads TGTGCCAGCTCACCTAGGAGGCAGGGGGAAAAGTGCGAGCAGTACTTC.

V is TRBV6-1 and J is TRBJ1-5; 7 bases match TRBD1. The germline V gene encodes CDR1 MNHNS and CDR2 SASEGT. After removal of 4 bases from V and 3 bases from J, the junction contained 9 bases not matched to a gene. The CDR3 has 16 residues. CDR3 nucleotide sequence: TGTGCCAGCAGTGCACAGGGGAAGGCCACCAATCAGCCCCAGCATTTT. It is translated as CASSAQGKATNQPQHF.

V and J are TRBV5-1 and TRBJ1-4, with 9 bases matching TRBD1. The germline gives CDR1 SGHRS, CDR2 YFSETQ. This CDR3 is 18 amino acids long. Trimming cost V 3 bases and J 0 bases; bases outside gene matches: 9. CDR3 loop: CASSCGGTGNPTNEKLFF. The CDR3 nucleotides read TGCGCCAGCAGCTGTGGCGGGACAGGGAATCCAACTAATGAAAAACTGTTTTTT. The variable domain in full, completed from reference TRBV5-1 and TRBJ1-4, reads KAGVTQTPRYLIKTRGQQVTLSCSPISGHRSVSWYQQTPGQGLQFLFEYFSETQRNKGNFPGRFSGRQFSNSRSEMNVSTLELGDSALYLCASSCGGTGNPTNEKLFFGSGTQLSVL.

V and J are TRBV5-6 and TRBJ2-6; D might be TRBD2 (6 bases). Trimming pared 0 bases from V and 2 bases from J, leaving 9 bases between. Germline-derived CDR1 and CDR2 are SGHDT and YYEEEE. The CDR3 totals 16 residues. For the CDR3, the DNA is TGTGCCAGCAGCTTGGTTGGGGGGACTGGGGCCAACGTCCTGACTTTC. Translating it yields CASSLVGGTGANVLTF.

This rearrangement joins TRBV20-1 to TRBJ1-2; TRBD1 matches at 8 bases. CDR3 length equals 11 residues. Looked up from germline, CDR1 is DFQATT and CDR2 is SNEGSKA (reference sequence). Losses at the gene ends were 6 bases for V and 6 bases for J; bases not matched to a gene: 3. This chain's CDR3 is CSARTGNGYTF. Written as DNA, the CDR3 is TGCAGTGCCCGGACAGGGAATGGCTACACCTTC.